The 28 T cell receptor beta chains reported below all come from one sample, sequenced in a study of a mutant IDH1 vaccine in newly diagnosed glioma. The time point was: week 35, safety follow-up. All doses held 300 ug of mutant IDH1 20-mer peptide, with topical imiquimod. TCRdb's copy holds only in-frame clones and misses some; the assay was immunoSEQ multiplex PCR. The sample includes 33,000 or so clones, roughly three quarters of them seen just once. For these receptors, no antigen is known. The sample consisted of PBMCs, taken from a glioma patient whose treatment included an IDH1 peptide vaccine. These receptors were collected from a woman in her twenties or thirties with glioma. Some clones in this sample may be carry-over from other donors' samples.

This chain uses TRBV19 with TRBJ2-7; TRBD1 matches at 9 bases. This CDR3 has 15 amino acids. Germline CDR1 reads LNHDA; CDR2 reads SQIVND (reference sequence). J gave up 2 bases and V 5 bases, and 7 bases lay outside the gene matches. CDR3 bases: TGTGCCAGTAGTCCTGGGACAGGGTCCGCCTACGAGCAGTACTTC. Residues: CASSPGTGSAYEQYF.

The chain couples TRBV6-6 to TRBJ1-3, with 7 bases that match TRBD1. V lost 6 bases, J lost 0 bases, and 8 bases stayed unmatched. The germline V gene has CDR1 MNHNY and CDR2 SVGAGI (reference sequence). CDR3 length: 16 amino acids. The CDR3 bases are TGTGCCAGCAGCTCTACGGACAGGTCCTCTGGAAACACCATATATTTT. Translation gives CASSSTDRSSGNTIYF.

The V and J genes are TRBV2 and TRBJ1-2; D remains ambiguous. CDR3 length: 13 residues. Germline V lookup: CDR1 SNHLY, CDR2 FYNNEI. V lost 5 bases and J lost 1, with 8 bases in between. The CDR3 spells CASSPGLNYGYTF. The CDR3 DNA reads TGTGCCAGCAGTCCCGGCCTTAACTATGGCTACACCTTC.

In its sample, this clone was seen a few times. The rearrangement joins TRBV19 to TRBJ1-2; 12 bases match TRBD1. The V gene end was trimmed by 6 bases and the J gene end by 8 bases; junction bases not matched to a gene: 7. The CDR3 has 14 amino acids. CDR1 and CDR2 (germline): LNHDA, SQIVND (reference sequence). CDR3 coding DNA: TGTGCCAGTAGGCGGGACAGGGGGCAGTTCGGCTACACCTTC. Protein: CASRRDRGQFGYTF.

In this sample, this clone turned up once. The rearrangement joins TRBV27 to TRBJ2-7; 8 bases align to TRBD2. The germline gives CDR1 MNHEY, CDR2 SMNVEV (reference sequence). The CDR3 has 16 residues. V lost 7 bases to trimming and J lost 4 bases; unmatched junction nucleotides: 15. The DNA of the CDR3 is TGTGCCAGCACCCCCCTGTGGAACGGGGGGGAGTACGAGCAGTACTTC. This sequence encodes CASTPLWNGGEYEQYF.

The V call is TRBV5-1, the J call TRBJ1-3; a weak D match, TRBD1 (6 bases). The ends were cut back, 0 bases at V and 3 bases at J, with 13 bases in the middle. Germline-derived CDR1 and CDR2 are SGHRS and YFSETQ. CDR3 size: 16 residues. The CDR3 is CASSLAGALYGNTIYF. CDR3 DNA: TGCGCCAGCAGCTTGGCAGGGGCCCTCTATGGAAACACCATATATTTT.

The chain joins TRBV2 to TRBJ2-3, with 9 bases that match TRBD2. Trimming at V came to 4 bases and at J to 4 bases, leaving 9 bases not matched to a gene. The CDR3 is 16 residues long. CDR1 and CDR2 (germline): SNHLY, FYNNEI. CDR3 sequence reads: CASSGRLAGRADTQYF. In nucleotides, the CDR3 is TGTGCCAGCAGTGGCCGGCTAGCGGGAAGGGCAGATACGCAGTATTTT.

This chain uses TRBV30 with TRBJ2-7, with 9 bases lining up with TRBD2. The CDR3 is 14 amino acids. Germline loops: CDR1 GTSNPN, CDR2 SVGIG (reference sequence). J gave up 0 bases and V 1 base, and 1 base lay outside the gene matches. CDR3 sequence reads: CAWSGSGSSYEQYF. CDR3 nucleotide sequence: TGTGCCTGGAGTGGTAGCGGGAGCTCCTACGAGCAGTACTTC. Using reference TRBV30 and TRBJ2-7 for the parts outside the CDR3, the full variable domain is SQTIHQWPATLVQPVGSPLSLECTVEGTSNPNLYWYRQAAGRGLQLLFYSVGIGQISSEVPQNLSASRPQDRQFILSSKKLLLSDSGFYLCAWSGSGSSYEQYFGPGTRLTVT.

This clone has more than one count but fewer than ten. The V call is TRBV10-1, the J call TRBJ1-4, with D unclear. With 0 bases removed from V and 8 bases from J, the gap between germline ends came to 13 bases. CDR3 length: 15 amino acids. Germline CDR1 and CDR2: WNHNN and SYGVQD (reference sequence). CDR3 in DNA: TGCGCCAGCAGTGAGTCCCCTACCGCGAGAGAAAAACTGTTTTTT. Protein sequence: CASSESPTAREKLFF.

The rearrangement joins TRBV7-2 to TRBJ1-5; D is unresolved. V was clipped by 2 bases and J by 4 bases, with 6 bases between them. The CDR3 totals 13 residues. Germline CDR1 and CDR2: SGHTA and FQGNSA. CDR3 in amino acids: CASSLRENQPQHF. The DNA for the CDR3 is TGTGCCAGCAGCTTACGGGAGAATCAGCCCCAGCATTTT.

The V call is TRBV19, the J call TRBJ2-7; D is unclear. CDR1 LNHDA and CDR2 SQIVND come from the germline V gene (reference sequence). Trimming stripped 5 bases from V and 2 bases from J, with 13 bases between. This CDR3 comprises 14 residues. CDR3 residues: CASSAAAVAYEQYF. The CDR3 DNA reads TGTGCCAGTAGTGCCGCCGCGGTAGCCTACGAGCAGTACTTC.

The CDR3 DNA reads as TGTGCCAGCAGCCTTAAAATCAGGGACACCGGGGAGCTGTTTTTT. This encodes CASSLKIRDTGELFF. The genes are TRBV5-6 and TRBJ2-2; the D gene is possibly TRBD1 (5 bases). CDR1 and CDR2 (germline): SGHDT, YYEEEE. CDR3 length: 15 amino acids. V shed 4 bases and J shed 3 bases, with 13 bases lying between them.

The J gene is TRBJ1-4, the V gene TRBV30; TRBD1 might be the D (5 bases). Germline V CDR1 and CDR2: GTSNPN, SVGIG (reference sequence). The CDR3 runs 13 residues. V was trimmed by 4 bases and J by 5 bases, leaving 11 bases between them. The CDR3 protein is CAWNQGANEKLFF. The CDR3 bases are TGTGCCTGGAACCAGGGTGCGAATGAAAAACTGTTTTTT. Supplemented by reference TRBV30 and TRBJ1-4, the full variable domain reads SQTIHQWPATLVQPVGSPLSLECTVEGTSNPNLYWYRQAAGRGLQLLFYSVGIGQISSEVPQNLSASRPQDRQFILSSKKLLLSDSGFYLCAWNQGANEKLFFGSGTQLSVL.

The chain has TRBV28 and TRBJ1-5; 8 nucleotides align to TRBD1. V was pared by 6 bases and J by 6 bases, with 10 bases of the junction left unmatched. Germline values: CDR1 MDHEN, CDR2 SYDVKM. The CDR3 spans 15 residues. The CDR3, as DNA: TGTGCCAGCAGAGGGCACAGGGGGGGCGGTCAGCCCCAGCATTTT. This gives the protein CASRGHRGGGQPQHF. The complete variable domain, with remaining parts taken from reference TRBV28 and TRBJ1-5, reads DVKVTQSSRYLVKRTGEKVFLECVQDMDHENMFWYRQDPGLGLRLIYFSYDVKMKEKGDIPEGYSVSREKKERFSLILESASTNQTSMYLCASRGHRGGGQPQHFGDGTRLSIL.

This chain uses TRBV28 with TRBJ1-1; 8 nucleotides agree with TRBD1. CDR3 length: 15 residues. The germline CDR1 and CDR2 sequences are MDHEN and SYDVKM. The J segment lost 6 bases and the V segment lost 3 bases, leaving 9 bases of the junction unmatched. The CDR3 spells CASSLFKTGGAEAFF. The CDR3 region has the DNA TGTGCCAGCAGTTTGTTCAAAACAGGGGGGGCTGAAGCTTTCTTT.

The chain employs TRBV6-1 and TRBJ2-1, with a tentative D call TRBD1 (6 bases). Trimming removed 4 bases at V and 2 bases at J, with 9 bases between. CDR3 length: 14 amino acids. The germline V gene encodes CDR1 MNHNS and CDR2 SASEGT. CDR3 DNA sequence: TGTGCCAGCAGTGGGGGGACAACCTACAATGAGCAGTTCTTC. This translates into CASSGGTTYNEQFF.

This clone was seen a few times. CDR3 sequence (DNA): TGTGCCAGCAGCTTAGCGGGACAGGGGGAACAAGAGACCCAGTACTTC. Amino acids: CASSLAGQGEQETQYF. The chain uses TRBV7-9 and TRBJ2-5; TRBD1 matches 11 bases. From germline, CDR1 is SEHNR and CDR2 FQNEAQ (reference sequence). The V segment lost 0 bases and the J segment 2 bases; nucleotides outside the gene matches: 2. This CDR3 has 16 amino acids.

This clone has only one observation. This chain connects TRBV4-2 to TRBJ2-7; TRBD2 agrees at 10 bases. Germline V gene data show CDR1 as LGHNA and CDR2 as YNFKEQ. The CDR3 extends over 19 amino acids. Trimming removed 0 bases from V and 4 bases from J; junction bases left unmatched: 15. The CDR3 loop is CASSQEGTSSGSRAYEQYF. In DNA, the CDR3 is TGTGCCAGCAGCCAAGAAGGTACGTCTAGCGGGAGCCGGGCTTACGAGCAGTACTTC.

The CDR3 coding sequence is TGTGCCAGCTCAGCAGGGGAGAATCAGCCCCAGCATTTT. Its translation is CASSAGENQPQHF. This chain uses TRBV18 with TRBJ1-5, with D possibly matching TRBD1 (6 bases). V dropped 5 bases and J dropped 4 bases, with 9 bases sitting between them. The germline CDR1 and CDR2 sequences are KGHSH and LQKENI. The CDR3 loop spans 13 amino acids.

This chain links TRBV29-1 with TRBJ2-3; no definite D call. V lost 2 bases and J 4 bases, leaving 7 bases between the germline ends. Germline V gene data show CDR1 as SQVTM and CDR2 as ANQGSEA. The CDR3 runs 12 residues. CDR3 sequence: CSVETNSDTQYF. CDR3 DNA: TGCAGCGTTGAAACGAATTCAGATACGCAGTATTTT.

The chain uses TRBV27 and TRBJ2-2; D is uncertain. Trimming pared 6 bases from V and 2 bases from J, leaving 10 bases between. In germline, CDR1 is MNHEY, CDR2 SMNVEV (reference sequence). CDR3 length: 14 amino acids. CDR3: CASSFGTNTGELFF. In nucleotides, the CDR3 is TGTGCCAGCAGCTTTGGAACAAACACCGGGGAGCTGTTTTTT.

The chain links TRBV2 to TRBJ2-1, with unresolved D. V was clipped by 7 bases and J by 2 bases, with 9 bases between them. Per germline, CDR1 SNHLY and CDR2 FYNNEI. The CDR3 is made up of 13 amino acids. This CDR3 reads CASMAEAYNEQFF. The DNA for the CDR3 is TGTGCCAGCATGGCAGAAGCCTACAATGAGCAGTTCTTC.

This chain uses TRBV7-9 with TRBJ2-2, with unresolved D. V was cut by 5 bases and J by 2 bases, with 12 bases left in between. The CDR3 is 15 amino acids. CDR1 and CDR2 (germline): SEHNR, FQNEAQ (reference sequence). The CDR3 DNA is TGTGCCAGCAGCCCTCGGACCCGAAACACCGGGGAGCTGTTTTTT. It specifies CASSPRTRNTGELFF.

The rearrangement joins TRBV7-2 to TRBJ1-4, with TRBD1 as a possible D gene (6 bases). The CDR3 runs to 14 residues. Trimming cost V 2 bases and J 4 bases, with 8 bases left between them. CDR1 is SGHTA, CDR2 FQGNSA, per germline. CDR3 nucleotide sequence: TGTGCCAGCAGCTTAACAGGGATTAATGAAAAACTGTTTTTT. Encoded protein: CASSLTGINEKLFF.

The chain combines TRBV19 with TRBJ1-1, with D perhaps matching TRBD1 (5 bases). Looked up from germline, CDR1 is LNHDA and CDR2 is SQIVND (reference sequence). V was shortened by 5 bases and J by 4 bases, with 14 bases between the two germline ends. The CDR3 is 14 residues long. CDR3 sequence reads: CASSPQGRGTEAFF. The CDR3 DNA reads TGTGCCAGTAGTCCTCAGGGACGGGGCACTGAAGCTTTCTTT.

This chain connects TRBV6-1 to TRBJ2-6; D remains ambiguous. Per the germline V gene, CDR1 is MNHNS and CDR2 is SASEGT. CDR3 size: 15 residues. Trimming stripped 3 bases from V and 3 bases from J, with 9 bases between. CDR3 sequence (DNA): TGTGCCAGCAGTGAGAACCCGGGTGGGGCCAACGTCCTGACTTTC. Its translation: CASSENPGGANVLTF.

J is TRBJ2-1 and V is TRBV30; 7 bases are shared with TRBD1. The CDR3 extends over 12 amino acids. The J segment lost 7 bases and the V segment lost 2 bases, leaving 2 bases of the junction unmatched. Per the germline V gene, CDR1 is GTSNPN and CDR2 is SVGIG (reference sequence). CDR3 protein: CAWSLQGNEQFF. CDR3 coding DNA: TGTGCCTGGAGTCTACAGGGGAATGAGCAGTTCTTC.

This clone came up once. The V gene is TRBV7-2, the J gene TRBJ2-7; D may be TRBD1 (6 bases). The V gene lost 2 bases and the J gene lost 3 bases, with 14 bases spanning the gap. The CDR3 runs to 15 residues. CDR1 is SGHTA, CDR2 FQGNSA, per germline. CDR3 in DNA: TGTGCCAGCAGCTTAAGTACAGGGCCCGACTACGAGCAGTACTTC. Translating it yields CASSLSTGPDYEQYF. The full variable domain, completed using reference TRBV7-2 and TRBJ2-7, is GAGVSQSPSNKVTEKGKDVELRCDPISGHTALYWYRQSLGQGLEFLIYFQGNSAPDKSGLPSDRFSAERTGGSVSTLTIQRTQQEDSAVYLCASSLSTGPDYEQYFGPGTRLTVT.